This TCR beta chain came from a study of vaccination effects on CD4 cells after COVID-19. About the study: Participants received two doses of either the BNT162b2 or mRNA-1273 vaccine. Whole-study results and caveats: Relatively few convalescent patients took part in the study, which had no early post-infection timepoints. The study found marked clonal contraction of infection- and vaccine-induced clones late after vaccination.

TCRdb's copy holds only in-frame clones and misses some; the assay was immunoSEQ multiplex PCR. The data contain 65,000 to 90,000 clones, under 85% of them singletons. As regards this clone: Antigen: not known.

Pools of viral peptides were used by the ViraFEST assay to expand antigen-specific CD4+ T cells ahead of sequencing. On day 10 of culture, CD4+ T cells were separated out. In the vaccine recipients, nucleocapsid antibodies were negative and there was no prior SARS-CoV-2 infection. The culture medium for over 1.5 million PBMC per well included 10 IU/ml IL-2 and 9 to 10 ug/ml peptides. CDR3 size: 15 residues. CDR1 is KGHDR, CDR2 SFDVKD, per germline. The trim removed 7 bases at V and 6 bases at J, leaving 9 bases unmatched. The receptor was derived from a human donor who received a COVID-19 vaccine. The sample here was CD4+ T cells from PBMCs cultured with HCoV-NL63 spike peptides, taken before COVID-19 vaccination. The chain uses TRBV24-1 and TRBJ2-1; 9 nucleotides agree with TRBD1. This chain's CDR3 is CATSRTGTGFNEQFF. The DNA of the CDR3 is TGTGCCACCAGCCGAACCGGGACAGGGTTCAATGAGCAGTTCTTC.